The next 25 T cell receptor beta chains were all read from a single sample in a study of beta chain features in type 1 diabetes. Reverse transcription of all isolated RNA meant that expressed TCRB transcripts were sequenced. Clones were read by immunoSEQ multiplex PCR, and TCRdb kept only the in-frame ones, dropping some. This table has 25,000 to 35,000 clones, almost 65% appearing once. These receptors have no known antigen. Study-level findings and limits: There was a moderate but significant shortening of TCRB CDR3s in all four CD4+ subsets of Type 1 diabetes patients.

The sample taken for sequencing was Tregs from blood. The source of these receptors is a woman in her 30s with type 1 diabetes.

J is TRBJ2-7 and V is TRBV6-1; D gene ambiguous. This CDR3 spans 15 amino acids. V was pared by 2 bases and J by 3 bases, with 14 bases between. Looked up from germline, CDR1 is MNHNS and CDR2 is SASEGT. In DNA, the CDR3 is TGTGCCAGCAGTGAATATGGTGGCACGGGCTACGAGCAGTACTTC. This translates into CASSEYGGTGYEQYF.

V gene TRBV6-6 combines with J gene TRBJ2-2, with 10 bases aligning to TRBD1. This CDR3 spans 16 amino acids. J was trimmed by 0 bases and V by 6 bases; bases with no gene match: 4. From germline, CDR1 is MNHNY and CDR2 SVGAGI (reference sequence). The CDR3 DNA follows: TGTGCCAGCAGGAAGGACAGGGGGACGAACACCGGGGAGCTGTTTTTT. Its translation is CASRKDRGTNTGELFF.

The V call is TRBV7-2, the J call TRBJ2-7; D may be TRBD1 (6 bases). The CDR3 runs 16 residues. The V end was cut by 1 base, the J end by 2 bases, with 15 bases between. Germline-derived CDR1 and CDR2 are SGHTA and FQGNSA. The CDR3 sequence is CASSLVGQPAPYEQYF. CDR3 bases: TGTGCCAGCAGCTTAGTAGGACAGCCTGCTCCCTACGAGCAGTACTTC.

This sequence joins TRBV5-1 and TRBJ2-2; no reliable D call. Germline lookup yields CDR1 SGHRS and CDR2 YFSETQ. The V end lost 3 bases, the J end lost 3 bases, and 6 bases lay between the germline ends. This CDR3 is 13 amino acids long. The CDR3 coding sequence is TGCGCCAGCAGCTCCCGGGACACCGGGGAGCTGTTTTTT. It yields the protein CASSSRDTGELFF. Combining the CDR3 with reference TRBV5-1 and TRBJ2-2 gives the whole variable domain KAGVTQTPRYLIKTRGQQVTLSCSPISGHRSVSWYQQTPGQGLQFLFEYFSETQRNKGNFPGRFSGRQFSNSRSEMNVSTLELGDSALYLCASSSRDTGELFFGEGSRLTVL.

The V and J genes are TRBV9 and TRBJ2-3; TRBD2 matches at 7 bases. The germline V gene has CDR1 SGDLS and CDR2 YYNGEE. The CDR3 extends over 12 amino acids. Losses at the gene ends were 3 bases for V and 6 bases for J; bases not matched to a gene: 1. CDR3 sequence (DNA): TGTGCCAGCAGCGCCGGGGGGGATACGCAGTATTTT. Its protein is CASSAGGDTQYF.

V usage is TRBV30 and J usage is TRBJ2-2; 7 bases fit TRBD1. V was clipped by 4 bases and J by 2 bases; unmatched bases: 7. CDR1 and CDR2 (germline): GTSNPN, SVGIG (reference sequence). This CDR3 has 15 residues. CDR3: CAWTRTGPNTGELFF. Written as DNA, the CDR3 is TGTGCCTGGACGAGGACAGGTCCAAACACCGGGGAGCTGTTTTTT.

In this sample, this clone turned up a few times. DNA of the CDR3: TGCAGCATCGGACAGGGGGCTGTTAACTATGGCTACACCTTC. Protein product: CSIGQGAVNYGYTF. The J gene is TRBJ1-2, the V gene TRBV29-1; TRBD1 matches at 11 bases. Germline assignment: CDR1 SQVTM and CDR2 ANQGSEA. This CDR3 has 14 amino acids. V lost 8 bases to trimming and J lost 1 base; unmatched junction nucleotides: 6.

V gene TRBV7-3 combines with J gene TRBJ2-1; TRBD2 agrees at 11 bases. V was clipped by 5 bases and J by 9 bases; unmatched bases: 6. Per the germline V gene, CDR1 is SGHTA and CDR2 is FQGTGA. This CDR3 contains 14 residues. CDR3 loop: CASSPGTSGSEQFF. CDR3 nucleotides: TGTGCCAGCAGCCCCGGGACTAGCGGTAGTGAGCAGTTCTTC.

The chain links TRBV6-5 to TRBJ2-7; 7 bases map to TRBD1. From germline, CDR1 is MNHEY and CDR2 SVGAGI. The trim removed 6 bases at V and 3 bases at J, leaving 8 bases unmatched. The CDR3 length is 14 residues. The CDR3 DNA reads TGTGCCAGCAGCGCGTGGTCAGGGGGCTACGAGCAGTACTTC. Protein sequence: CASSAWSGGYEQYF.

The chain uses TRBV4-1 and TRBJ2-5, with 9 bases lining up with TRBD1. Germline assignment: CDR1 MGHRA and CDR2 YSYEKL. CDR3 length: 15 amino acids. V lost 4 bases, J lost 1 base, and 4 bases stayed unmatched. CDR3 DNA sequence: TGCGCCAGCAGCCCTGGGACAGGGCGCCAAGAGACCCAGTACTTC. Translated, it gives CASSPGTGRQETQYF.

V and J are TRBV7-8 and TRBJ2-4; the match to TRBD2 covers 7 bases. The germline V gene has CDR1 SGHVS and CDR2 FQNEAQ. The V segment lost 5 bases and the J segment 1 base; nucleotides outside the gene matches: 14. The CDR3 is made up of 18 amino acids. The CDR3 protein is CASSPISGPSSAKNIQYF. DNA of the CDR3: TGTGCCAGCAGCCCCATTAGCGGGCCTAGCTCGGCCAAAAACATTCAGTACTTC.

The chain has TRBV18 and TRBJ1-5; unclear D gene. The length of the CDR3 is 15 residues. Germline loops: CDR1 KGHSH, CDR2 LQKENI. The V end lost 4 bases, the J end lost 2 bases, and 12 bases lay between the germline ends. CDR3 DNA sequence: TGTGCCAGCTCACAGGACCCGAGGGGCAATCAGCCCCAGCATTTT. It specifies CASSQDPRGNQPQHF.

This chain uses TRBV7-9 with TRBJ2-7; a possible D gene is TRBD2 (6 bases). Trimming removed 5 bases at V and 0 bases at J, with 11 bases between. The CDR3 is 14 residues long. Germline CDR1 and CDR2: SEHNR and FQNEAQ (reference sequence). CDR3 residues: CASSPSSVSYEQYF. CDR3 DNA: TGTGCCAGCAGCCCCTCTAGCGTCTCCTACGAGCAGTACTTC.

The genes are TRBV7-2 and TRBJ1-1, with D unresolved. CDR3 length: 13 residues. Deletions cut 5 bases from V and 4 bases from J, with 11 bases between. Looked up from germline, CDR1 is SGHTA and CDR2 is FQGNSA. CDR3 protein: CASSHRRPTEAFF. For the CDR3, the DNA is TGTGCCAGCAGCCACCGGAGACCCACTGAAGCTTTCTTT.

The chain has TRBV7-3 and TRBJ2-2; D is perhaps TRBD2 (5 bases). Germline assignment: CDR1 SGHTA and CDR2 FQGTGA. The length of the CDR3 is 14 residues. Trimming removed 5 bases at V and 5 bases at J, with 12 bases between. For the CDR3, the DNA is TGTGCCAGCAGCCACGGCGCGGGTACCGGGGAGCTGTTTTTT. The encoded protein is CASSHGAGTGELFF. Combining the CDR3 with reference TRBV7-3 and TRBJ2-2 gives the whole variable domain GAGVSQTPSNKVTEKGKYVELRCDPISGHTALYWYRQSLGQGPEFLIYFQGTGAADDSGLPNDRFFAVRPEGSVSTLKIQRTERGDSAVYLCASSHGAGTGELFFGEGSRLTVL.

The gene calls are TRBV5-1 and TRBJ2-7; D is unresolved. Trimming removed 0 bases at V and 3 bases at J, with 7 bases between. CDR3 length: 13 amino acids. Germline CDR1 reads SGHRS; CDR2 reads YFSETQ. CDR3 sequence: CASSLDLLYEQYF. CDR3 coding DNA: TGCGCCAGCAGCTTGGATCTTCTCTACGAGCAGTACTTC.

The V call is TRBV27, the J call TRBJ1-4; D perhaps matches TRBD1 (6 bases). The CDR3 runs to 15 residues. V was clipped by 3 bases and J by 8 bases, with 16 bases between them. Germline V gene sequence: CDR1 MNHEY, CDR2 SMNVEV (reference sequence). This CDR3 is CASSFFGQGFEKLFF. CDR3 DNA: TGTGCCAGCAGTTTTTTTGGGCAGGGGTTCGAAAAACTGTTTTTT.

V usage is TRBV30 and J usage is TRBJ2-3, with D unresolved. V gave up 1 base and J gave up 0 bases, with 11 bases separating them. The CDR3 spans 15 residues. Per the germline V gene, CDR1 is GTSNPN and CDR2 is SVGIG (reference sequence). For the CDR3, the DNA is TGTGCCTGGAGTGCCCCGGGTCCCAGCACAGATACGCAGTATTTT. This sequence encodes CAWSAPGPSTDTQYF.

The V gene is TRBV28, the J gene TRBJ2-7, with 7 bases aligning to TRBD2. The CDR3 has 16 amino acids. CDR1 is MDHEN and CDR2 is SYDVKM in the germline V gene. Germline trimming cut 1 base from V and 1 base from J; bases unmatched to any gene: 7. The CDR3 DNA reads as TGTGCCAGCAGTTTATCCGGACTAGGTTTATCCTACGAGCAGTACTTC. Its protein is CASSLSGLGLSYEQYF.

The rearrangement links TRBV30 to TRBJ1-1; D is perhaps TRBD1 (5 bases). The CDR3 loop spans 16 amino acids. CDR1 is GTSNPN and CDR2 is SVGIG in the germline V gene (reference sequence). V was clipped by 0 bases and J by 8 bases, with 22 bases between them. CDR3 loop: CAWSVAQGFGIREAFF. CDR3 in DNA: TGTGCCTGGAGTGTGGCCCAGGGTTTTGGTATAAGGGAAGCTTTCTTT.

Concerning this clone: The junction departs from the called germline gene at one end, perhaps through a read error. The gene calls are TRBV18 and TRBJ1-2, with D maybe TRBD1 (5 bases). Germline CDR1 and CDR2: KGHSH and LQKENI. The CDR3 runs to 14 residues. CDR3 sequence reads: CAGSPPSRDYGYTF. CDR3 coding DNA: TGTGCCGGCTCACCACCGAGCAGGGACTATGGCTACACCTTC.

The CDR3 here is CASSFRGTSGGVQETQYF. Here the CDR3 DNA reads TGCGCCAGCAGCTTCCGGGGAACGAGCGGGGGAGTGCAAGAGACCCAGTACTTC. The J gene is TRBJ2-5, the V gene TRBV5-1; 8 bases align to TRBD2. From germline, CDR1 is SGHRS and CDR2 YFSETQ. Trimming at V came to 2 bases and at J to 2 bases, leaving 14 bases not matched to a gene. There are 18 residues in the CDR3.

By share, this clone counts as medium-sized. The chain has TRBV19 and TRBJ2-7, with TRBD2 as a possible D gene (5 bases). This CDR3 has 12 amino acids. V lost 5 bases, J lost 2 bases, and 7 bases lay in between. Per the germline V gene, CDR1 is LNHDA and CDR2 is SQIVND (reference sequence). The CDR3 region has the DNA TGTGCCAGTAGTCGGGATGCCTACGAGCAGTACTTC. Translation: CASSRDAYEQYF. The full variable domain, its missing parts supplied by reference TRBV19 and TRBJ2-7, is DGGITQSPKYLFRKEGQNVTLSCEQNLNHDAMYWYRQDPGQGLRLIYYSQIVNDFQKGDIAEGYSVSREKKESFPLTVTSAQKNPTAFYLCASSRDAYEQYFGPGTRLTVT.

The CDR3 protein is CASSQRGDTGELFF. The CDR3 nucleotides read TGTGCCAGCAGCCAGCGGGGGGACACCGGGGAGCTGTTTTTT. This sequence joins TRBV6-1 and TRBJ2-2; TRBD2 agrees at 9 bases. The germline V gene has CDR1 MNHNS and CDR2 SASEGT. The CDR3 has 14 residues. Trimming took 6 bases from V and 3 from J; bases not matched to a gene: 2.

In this sample, this clone turned up a few times. The V call is TRBV5-1, the J call TRBJ2-3, with D possibly being TRBD2 (5 bases). V dropped 0 bases and J dropped 10 bases, with 15 bases sitting between them. This CDR3 has 14 amino acids. Germline lookup yields CDR1 SGHRS and CDR2 YFSETQ. CDR3 DNA sequence: TGCGCCAGCAGCTTGGGCGAAACTAGTACCGCGCAGTATTTT. It specifies CASSLGETSTAQYF.